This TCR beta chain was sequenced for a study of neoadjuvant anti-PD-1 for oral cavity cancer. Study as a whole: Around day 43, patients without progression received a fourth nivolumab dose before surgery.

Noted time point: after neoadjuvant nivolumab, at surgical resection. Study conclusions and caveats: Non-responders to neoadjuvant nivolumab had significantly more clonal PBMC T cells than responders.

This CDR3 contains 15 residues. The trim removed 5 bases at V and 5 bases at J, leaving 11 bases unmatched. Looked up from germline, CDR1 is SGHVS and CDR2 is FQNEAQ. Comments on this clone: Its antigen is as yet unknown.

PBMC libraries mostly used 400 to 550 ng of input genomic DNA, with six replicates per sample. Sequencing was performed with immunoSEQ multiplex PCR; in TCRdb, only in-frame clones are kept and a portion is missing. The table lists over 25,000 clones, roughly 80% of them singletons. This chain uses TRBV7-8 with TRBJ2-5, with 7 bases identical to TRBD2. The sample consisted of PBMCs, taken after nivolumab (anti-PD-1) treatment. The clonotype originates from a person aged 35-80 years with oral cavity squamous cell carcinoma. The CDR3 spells CASSPGTTFRETQYF. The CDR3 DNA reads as TGTGCCAGCAGCCCCGGGACTACCTTTCGGGAGACCCAGTACTTC.